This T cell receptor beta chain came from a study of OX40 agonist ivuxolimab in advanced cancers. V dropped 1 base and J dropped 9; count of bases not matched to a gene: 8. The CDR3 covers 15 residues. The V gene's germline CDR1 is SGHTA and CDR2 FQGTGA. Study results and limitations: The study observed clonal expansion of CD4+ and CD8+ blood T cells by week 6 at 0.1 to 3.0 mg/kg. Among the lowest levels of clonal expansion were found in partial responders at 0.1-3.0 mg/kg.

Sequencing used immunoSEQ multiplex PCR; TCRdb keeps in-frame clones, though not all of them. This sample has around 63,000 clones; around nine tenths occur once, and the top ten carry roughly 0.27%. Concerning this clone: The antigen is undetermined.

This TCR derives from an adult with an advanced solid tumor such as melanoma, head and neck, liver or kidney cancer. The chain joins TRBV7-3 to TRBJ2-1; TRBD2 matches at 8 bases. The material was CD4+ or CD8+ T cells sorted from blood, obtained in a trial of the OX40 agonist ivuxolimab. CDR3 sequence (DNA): TGTGCCAGCAGCTTAATTGCGGGAGGAATGGGTGAGCAGTTCTTC. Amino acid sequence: CASSLIAGGMGEQFF.